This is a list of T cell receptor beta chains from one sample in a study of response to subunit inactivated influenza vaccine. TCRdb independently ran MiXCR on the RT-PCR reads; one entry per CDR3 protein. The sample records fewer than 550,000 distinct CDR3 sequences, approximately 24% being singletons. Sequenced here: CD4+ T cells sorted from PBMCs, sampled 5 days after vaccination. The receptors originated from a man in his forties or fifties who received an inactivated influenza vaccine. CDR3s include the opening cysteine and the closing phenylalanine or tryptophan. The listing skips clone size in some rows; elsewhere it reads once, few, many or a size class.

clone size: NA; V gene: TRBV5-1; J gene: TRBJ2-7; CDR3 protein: CASSLGGGETYEQYF
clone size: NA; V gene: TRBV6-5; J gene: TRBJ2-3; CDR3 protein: CASSYREFTDTQYF
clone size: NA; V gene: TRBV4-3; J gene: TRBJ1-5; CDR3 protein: CASSVESNQPQHF
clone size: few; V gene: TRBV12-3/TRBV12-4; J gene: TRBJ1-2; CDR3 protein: CASSLGEGWGKDGYTF
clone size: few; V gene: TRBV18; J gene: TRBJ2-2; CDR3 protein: CASSVRTQNTGELFF
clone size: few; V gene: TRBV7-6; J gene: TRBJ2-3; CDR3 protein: CASSRQLGDTQYF
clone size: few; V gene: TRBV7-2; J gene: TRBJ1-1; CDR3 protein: CASSLYDLNTEAFF
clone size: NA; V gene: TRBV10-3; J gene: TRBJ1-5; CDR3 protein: CAISESQRQPQHF
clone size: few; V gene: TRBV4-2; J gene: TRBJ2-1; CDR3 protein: CASSHRGGSSNEQFF
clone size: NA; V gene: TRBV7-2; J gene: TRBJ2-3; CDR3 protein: CASSLAGSTQYF
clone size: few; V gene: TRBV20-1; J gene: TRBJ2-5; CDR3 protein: CSAYGTSGRTQETQYF
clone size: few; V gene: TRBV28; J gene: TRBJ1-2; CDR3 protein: CASSLAVATARDYGYTF
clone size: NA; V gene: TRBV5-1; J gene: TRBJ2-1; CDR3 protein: CASSLRESSYNEQFF
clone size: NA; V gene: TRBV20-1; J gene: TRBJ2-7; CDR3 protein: CSASGLRAYEQYF